The rows below give T cell receptor beta chains drawn from one sample of a study of regulatory T cells in long-lasting Graves disease. MiXCR was run by TCRdb on the multiplex PCR reads, yielding one entry per CDR3 protein. Among approximately 440,000 distinct CDR3 sequences listed, about a quarter were seen once. This sample comprised peripheral blood mononuclear cells (PBMCs), obtained when the disease was refractory, from a patient treated with antithyroid drugs. The receptors were gathered from a female donor with Graves disease. Each CDR3 is given with its conserved first and last residue. D genes are given only for firm matches. Only some rows state a clone size, as once, few, many or a class for expanded clones.

>16|TRBD1|TRBJ2-5|.|TRBV7-2
TGTGCCAGCAGCTTATATTGGACAGGGGGCGCAGAGACCCAGTACTTC
CASSLYWTGGAETQYF
>15|.|TRBJ2-7|few|TRBV28
TGTGCCAGCAGTTTTGGAGAGTGGTTAACCTACGAGCAGTACTTC
CASSFGEWLTYEQYF
>14|.|TRBJ2-1|.|TRBV7-9
TGTGCCAGCACCAATAGGGGGACCTACAATGAGCAGTTCTTC
CASTNRGTYNEQFF
>12|TRBD1|TRBJ1-4|many|TRBV20-1
TGCAGTGCATGGACAGGGGATGAAAAACTGTTTTTT
CSAWTGDEKLFF
>15|.|TRBJ1-2|few|TRBV15
TGTGCCACCAGCAGAGACATAGGACAGATCGATGGCTACACCTTC
CATSRDIGQIDGYTF
>17|TRBD1|TRBJ2-6|.|TRBV9
TGTGCCAGCAGCTTACGACAGGGTGTGGCTGGGGCCAACGTCCTGACTTTC
CASSLRQGVAGANVLTF
>14|TRBD2|TRBJ2-5|few|TRBV20-1
TGCAGTGCTAGCATAGCGGGACAAGGGGAGACCCAGTACTTC
CSASIAGQGETQYF
>14|TRBD1|TRBJ1-1|many|TRBV6-1
TGTGCCAGCAGAGGACAGGCCCCTAACCGAGAAGCTTTCTTT
CASRGQAPNREAFF
>15|.|TRBJ2-7|.|TRBV29-1
TGCAGCGTTGGTGTGGGGTGGAACAGTCCCTACGAGCAGTACTTC
CSVGVGWNSPYEQYF
>12|.|TRBJ1-1|few|TRBV14
TGTGCCAGCAGCCAAGTCGGCACTGAAGCTTTCTTT
CASSQVGTEAFF
>15|TRBD1|TRBJ1-2|many|TRBV6-2/TRBV6-3
TGTGCCAGCAGTCAATCCGGGACAGGGGGCCAGGGCTACACCTTC
CASSQSGTGGQGYTF
>17|TRBD1|TRBJ2-2|many|TRBV28
TGTGCCAGCCGGGACAGGGGCCCCCTCGCGAACACCGGGGAGCTGTTTTTT
CASRDRGPLANTGELFF
>17|.|TRBJ2-5|many|TRBV20-1
TGCAGTGCTAGTGTTCCCCTAGCCCGGCGGGACCAAGAGACCCAGTACTTC
CSASVPLARRDQETQYF
>13|TRBD1|TRBJ1-1|few|TRBV20-1
TGCAGTGCCGACAGGGGACGGGACACTGAAGCTTTCTTT
CSADRGRDTEAFF
>15|TRBD1|TRBJ2-2|.|TRBV2
TGTGCCAGCAGCCTAGGGGACAGGGCCACCGGGGAGCTGTTTTTT
CASSLGDRATGELFF
>13|.|TRBJ1-5|few|TRBV30
TGTGCCTGGAGTGTGGCGGGGGCTCAGCCCCAGCATTTT
CAWSVAGAQPQHF
>16|.|TRBJ1-4|once|TRBV5-6
TGCGCCAGCAGCTTGGACTCAGGGGCTAGAAATGAAAAACTGTTTTTT
CASSLDSGARNEKLFF
>14|.|TRBJ1-4|.|TRBV27
TGTGCCAGCAGTTTCGAGGCAACTAATGAAAAACTGTTTTTT
CASSFEATNEKLFF
>16|TRBD2|TRBJ2-7|.|TRBV6-2/TRBV6-3
TGTGCCAGCAGTTACTTACCCGGACTAGCCGCCTACGAGCAGTACTTC
CASSYLPGLAAYEQYF
>18|TRBD1|TRBJ1-1|.|TRBV6-2/TRBV6-3
TGTGCCAGCAGGGAACTGACAGGGGGAGACTTAAGATCCACTGAAGCTTTCTTT
CASRELTGGDLRSTEAFF
>13|.|TRBJ1-4|.|TRBV7-8
TGTGCCAGCAGCGGAGGGGGAGGGCGAAAACTGTTTTTT
CASSGGGGRKLFF
>14|.|TRBJ2-7|many|TRBV20-1
TGCAGTGCTACCGGCGGGGTGGGTTCCTACGAGCAGTACTTC
CSATGGVGSYEQYF
>14|.|TRBJ2-7|.|TRBV6-1
TGTGCCAGCAGTGACAGGGCGCTATCCTACGAGCAGTACTTC
CASSDRALSYEQYF
>15|.|TRBJ2-7|.|TRBV28
TGTGCCAGCAGTTTATCTTCCAGGGCATCCTACGAGCAGTACTTC
CASSLSSRASYEQYF
>11|.|TRBJ1-1|.|TRBV10-3
TGTGCCATCAGTGGGACAGATGAAGCTTTCTTT
CAISGTDEAFF
>11|.|TRBJ2-7|few|TRBV20-1
TGCAGTGGCCGAGATGAGGCGGTGCAGTACTTC
CSGRDEAVQYF
>16|.|TRBJ1-2|many|TRBV12-3/TRBV12-4
TGTGCCAGCAGCACTCCCTCGGGGGTGGGAGCATATGGCTACACCTTC
CASSTPSGVGAYGYTF
>15|.|TRBJ1-1|many|TRBV30
TGTGCCTGGACGATACGGGGGGCGAGTGGCACTGAAGCTTTCTTT
CAWTIRGASGTEAFF
>15|.|TRBJ2-5|many|TRBV5-6
TGTGCCAGCAGCTTGGCCGTCGGGTTTGAAGAGACCCAGTACTTC
CASSLAVGFEETQYF
>15|.|TRBJ2-7|few|TRBV19
TGTGCCAGTAGTATTGCCGGGACGGCCTCCTACGAGCAGTACTTC
CASSIAGTASYEQYF
>14|.|TRBJ1-5|many|TRBV2
TGTGCCAGCAGTGTTAGGCAGAGTAATCAGCCCCAGCATTTT
CASSVRQSNQPQHF
>14|.|TRBJ1-4|many|TRBV5-1
TGCGCCAGCAGCCAAGGACCTTCCCCGGGGAAACTGTTTTTT
CASSQGPSPGKLFF
>15|.|TRBJ1-4|.|TRBV20-1
TGCAGTGCGCATAAAGGTGGCAGCCGGAATGAAAAACTGTTTTTT
CSAHKGGSRNEKLFF
>15|.|TRBJ1-1|few|TRBV11-2
TGTGCCAGCAGCTTATTAAGGGGCCCGAACACTGAAGCTTTCTTT
CASSLLRGPNTEAFF
>15|.|TRBJ2-7|many|TRBV20-1
TGCAGTGCTAGGGACCCCCGGACAAGCTCCTACGAGCAGTACTTC
CSARDPRTSSYEQYF
>12|TRBD1|TRBJ1-1|.|TRBV5-6
TGTGCCAGCAGCGCCCAGGGGGCTGAAGCTTTCTTT
CASSAQGAEAFF
>16|TRBD2|TRBJ2-7|.|TRBV29-1
TGCAGCGTTGTTCCTTCAGGGCGGGAGGGCCTCTACGAGCAGTACTTC
CSVVPSGREGLYEQYF
>12|.|TRBJ2-7|many|TRBV20-1
TGCAGTGCTAGTATAGCGGAATACGAGCAGTACTTC
CSASIAEYEQYF
>14|TRBD1|TRBJ2-7|.|TRBV18
TGTGCCAGCTCACCACGGGACAGCTCCTACGAGCAGTACTTC
CASSPRDSSYEQYF
>13|.|TRBJ2-5|many|TRBV27
TGTGCCAGCAGTTCCCTCATCCAAGAGACCCAGTACTTC
CASSSLIQETQYF
>17|.|TRBJ2-2|few|TRBV11-2
TGTGCCAGCAGTTACGGGTTTGGACTTGCGAACACCGGGGAGCTGTTTTTT
CASSYGFGLANTGELFF
>15|TRBD2|TRBJ2-5|many|TRBV6-5
TGTGCCAGCAGTTACGGGGCGGGAGGGCAAGAGACCCAGTACTTC
CASSYGAGGQETQYF
>14|.|TRBJ1-1|many|TRBV20-1
TGCAGTGCTAGGTCGGGTGCGATGAGAACTGAAGCTTTCTTT
CSARSGAMRTEAFF
>15|.|TRBJ1-2|few|TRBV6-4
TGTACCAGCAGTTATTACAGAACATCTAACTATGGCTACACCTTC
CTSSYYRTSNYGYTF
>16|.|TRBJ2-7|.|TRBV5-1
TGCGCCAGCAGCTTGGGACAGAGGCTTGGCTCCTACGAGCAGTACTTC
CASSLGQRLGSYEQYF
>15|.|TRBJ2-7|.|TRBV12-3/TRBV12-4
TGTGCCAGCAGTTTCGGGGCGGGATACCTATACGAGCAGTACTTC
CASSFGAGYLYEQYF
>16|.|TRBJ1-5|many|TRBV28
TGTGCCAGCAGTCGACCGGGACAATCTAGCAATCAGCCCCAGCATTTT
CASSRPGQSSNQPQHF
>14|.|TRBJ1-2|few|TRBV7-2
TGTGCCAGCAGCCCCAGACAGCCGAGGATGAACTACACCTTC
CASSPRQPRMNYTF
>14|.|TRBJ2-5|many|TRBV2
TGTGCCAGCAGTGAAGTCGGGACGGACAGGACCCAGTACTTC
CASSEVGTDRTQYF
>14|TRBD2|TRBJ2-7|many|TRBV15
TGTGCCACCAGCGCTCCCGGGACTACAGACGAGCAGTACTTC
CATSAPGTTDEQYF
>12|.|TRBJ2-2|many|TRBV10-3
TGTGCCATCAGCCGGGGCACCGGGGAGCTGTTTTTT
CAISRGTGELFF
>14|TRBD1|TRBJ1-2|many|TRBV12-3/TRBV12-4
TGTGCCAGCAGCAGCCGACAGGGTGTATACGGCTACACCTTC
CASSSRQGVYGYTF
>19|TRBD2|TRBJ2-1|.|TRBV2
TGTGCCAGCAGCTCAGGGGGTAGCGGGAGTCAGTTTTTCTACAATGAGCAGTTCTTC
CASSSGGSGSQFFYNEQFF
>15|.|TRBJ1-1|.|TRBV7-9
TGTGCCAGCAGCTCGAAACCAGGGGTGGCCACTGAAGCTTTCTTT
CASSSKPGVATEAFF
>14|.|TRBJ2-7|.|TRBV19
TGTGCCAGTAGTAAAGCGGTTTTGAGCTACGAGCAGTACTTC
CASSKAVLSYEQYF
>14|TRBD1|TRBJ2-7|.|TRBV10-3
TGTGCCATCAGCGGGACAGGACCTTCCTACGAGCAGTACTTC
CAISGTGPSYEQYF
>15|TRBD1|TRBJ2-7|.|TRBV5-5
TGTGCCAGCAGCTTGGGTAGAACAGGGGCCTACGAGCAGTACTTC
CASSLGRTGAYEQYF
>14|.|TRBJ2-7|.|TRBV7-9
TGTGCCAGCAGCTATCCGGGACTTACCTACGAGCAGTACTTC
CASSYPGLTYEQYF
>13|.|TRBJ2-6|once|TRBV28
TGTGCCAGGGGATACTCTGGGGCCAACGTCCTGACTTTC
CARGYSGANVLTF